This TCR beta chain emerged from a study of cytomegalovirus exposure and HLA in healthy donors. The CDR3 is made up of 16 amino acids. Germline values: CDR1 SEHNR, CDR2 FQNEAQ (reference sequence). The J segment lost 3 bases and the V segment lost 4 bases, leaving 7 bases of the junction unmatched. A remark on this clone: Its antigen is unidentified.

The PCR used 60 Vbeta and 13 Jbeta primers. Assay used: immunoSEQ multiplex PCR; TCRdb lists only in-frame clones, some missing. In the table there are 150,000 to 250,000 clones, roughly 80% of which are singletons. Study-wide findings and caveats: In a later analysis, specific HLA alleles were associated with some 16,000 TCR beta sequences at a 0.05 false discovery rate. Overall, about 160 TCR beta chains were annotated as cytomegalovirus-associated. Later work found that TCR association rates differed between HLA loci; DRB1 had the most and HLA-C the fewest.

This clonotype originated in a woman aged 50 to 60 in good health and CMV-seropositive. Sequencing used PBMCs. The V gene is TRBV7-9, the J gene TRBJ1-1; 11 nucleotides agree with TRBD1. The CDR3 coding sequence is TGTGCCAGCAGCTCGGGGACAGGGGGACGGGACACTGAAGCTTTCTTT. Translating gives CASSSGTGGRDTEAFF.